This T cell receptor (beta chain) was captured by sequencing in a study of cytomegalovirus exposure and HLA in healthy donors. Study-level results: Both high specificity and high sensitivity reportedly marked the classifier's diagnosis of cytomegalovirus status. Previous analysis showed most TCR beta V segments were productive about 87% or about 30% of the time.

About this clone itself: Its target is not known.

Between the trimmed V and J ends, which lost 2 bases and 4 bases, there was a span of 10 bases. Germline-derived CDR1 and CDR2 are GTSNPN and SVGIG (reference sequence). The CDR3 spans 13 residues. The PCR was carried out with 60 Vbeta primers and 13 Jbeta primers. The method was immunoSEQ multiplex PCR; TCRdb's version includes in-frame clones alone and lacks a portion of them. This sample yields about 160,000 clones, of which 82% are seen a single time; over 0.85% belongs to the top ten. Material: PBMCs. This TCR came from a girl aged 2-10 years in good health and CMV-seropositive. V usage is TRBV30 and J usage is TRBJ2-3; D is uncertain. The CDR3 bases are TGTGCCTGGAGTCTAGTGACGGCAGATACGCAGTATTTT. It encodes CAWSLVTADTQYF.